The 28 T cell receptor beta chains in this list originate from one sample, sequenced in a study of read filtering for tumor transcriptome and immune sequencing. The library was built from 400 ng RNA with molecular barcoded adaptors for alpha/delta and beta/gamma chains. From the reads, TCRdb called clonotypes with MiXCR, one entry per CDR3 protein. The table records around 20,000 distinct CDR3 sequences, over 20% of them present only once. The sample was a population of CD138-negative cells sorted from bone marrow. The receptors come from a donor at least 40 years old with multiple myeloma.

This rearrangement joins TRBV4-1 to TRBJ2-3; D is possibly TRBD2 (6 bases). With 0 bases removed from V and 3 bases from J, the gap between germline ends came to 16 bases. The CDR3 length is 17 residues. In germline, CDR1 is MGHRA, CDR2 YSYEKL. Written as DNA, the CDR3 is TGCGCCAGCAGCCAAGATTCTGCGGGGTGGGGGACAGATACGCAGTATTTT. Protein: CASSQDSAGWGTDTQYF.

At least ten counts were recorded for this clonotype. The chain combines TRBV9 with TRBJ2-1; the D is unclear. Germline CDR1 SGDLS, CDR2 YYNGEE. The CDR3 runs to 15 residues. Trimming stripped 1 base from V and 7 bases from J, with 15 bases between. The CDR3 spells CASSVSSSLFNEQFF. CDR3 DNA sequence: TGTGCCAGCAGCGTATCATCCAGCCTCTTTAATGAGCAGTTCTTC.

In this sample, this clonotype turned up many times. V usage is TRBV24-1 and J usage is TRBJ2-5; the D gene is possibly TRBD1 (6 bases). Germline V gene sequence: CDR1 KGHDR, CDR2 SFDVKD. The germline V and J ends were trimmed by 1 base and 8 bases, with 13 bases remaining between them. The CDR3 sequence is 14 residues long. As DNA, the CDR3 is TGTGCCACCAGTGATTTAGGGACAACAGCAACCCAGTACTTC. This codes for CATSDLGTTATQYF.

A word on this clonotype: At one end the junction does not follow the germline gene, possibly because of a read error. This chain links TRBV28 with TRBJ2-3; no reliable D call. Looked up from germline, CDR1 is MDHEN and CDR2 is SYDVKM. This CDR3 is built from 15 residues. CDR3 bases: TGCGCCAGCAGTTCCAATTGGGCCAGCACAGATACGCAGTATTTT. This translates into CASSSNWASTDTQYF. The full variable domain, its missing parts supplied by reference TRBV28 and TRBJ2-3, is DVKVTQSSRYLVKRTGEKVFLECVQDMDHENMFWYRQDPGLGLRLIYFSYDVKMKEKGDIPEGYSVSREKKERFSLILESASTNQTSMYLCASSSNWASTDTQYFGPGTRLTVL.

This clonotype was seen repeatedly, ten times or more. The V call is TRBV2, the J call TRBJ1-5; D not certain. Between the trimmed V and J ends, which lost 5 bases and 1 base, there was a span of 6 bases. The CDR3 extends over 13 amino acids. The V gene's germline CDR1 is SNHLY and CDR2 FYNNEI. CDR3 nucleotides: TGTGCCAGCAGTACCCGAAGCAATCAGCCCCAGCATTTT. It yields the protein CASSTRSNQPQHF.

Notes on this clonotype: This sequence may be a read error, since a much larger clone differs from it by one base. This chain connects TRBV28 to TRBJ2-7; D not resolved. Trimming removed 4 bases at V and 6 bases at J, with 16 bases between. Germline V gene sequence: CDR1 MDHEN, CDR2 SYDVKM. This CDR3 is built from 14 residues. The CDR3 reads CASSSASINFEQYF. The CDR3 DNA follows: TGTGCCAGCAGTTCAGCCTCGATTAATTTCGAGCAGTACTTC.

The sample holds a few counts of this clonotype. The chain has TRBV23-1 and TRBJ2-3; TRBD2 matches 9 bases. TRBV23-1 belongs to the ORF category, with a function that is uncertain. J was trimmed by 4 bases and V by 0 bases; bases with no gene match: 2. The CDR3 sequence is 15 residues long. Here the CDR3 DNA reads TGCGCCAGCAGTCAATCTAGCGGGAGTCCAGATACGCAGTATTTT. Amino acids: CASSQSSGSPDTQYF.

The table lists this clonotype with many counts. CDR3 residues: CSVQPLNTEAFF. The CDR3 region has the DNA TGCAGCGTCCAGCCCCTGAACACTGAAGCTTTCTTT. The rearrangement uses TRBV29-1 and TRBJ1-1; D gene ambiguous. CDR3 size: 12 residues. Per the germline V gene, CDR1 is SQVTM and CDR2 is ANQGSEA. The V gene lost 6 bases and the J gene lost 0 bases, with 8 bases spanning the gap.

This clonotype turned up a few times. One base separates it from a far larger clone, so it is likely a read error. The CDR3 does not close with the conserved phenylalanine or tryptophan, likely indicating a read error. The chain combines TRBV11-1 with TRBJ1-1; perhaps TRBD1 as D (6 bases). Trimming left V 5 bases short and J 0 bases short, with 19 bases between. The CDR3 has 17 amino acids. CDR1 and CDR2 from the germline V gene are SGHAT and FQDESV (reference sequence). In nucleotides, the CDR3 is TGTGCCAGCAGCAACCCCGGGACACTCCCGATGAACACTGAAGCTTTCCTT. It codes for CASSNPGTLPMNTEAFL.

This clonotype has a count of ten or more. The chain joins TRBV29-1 to TRBJ2-1; 9 nucleotides align to TRBD2. The ends lost 8 bases at V and 4 bases at J; junction bases unmatched: 9. The germline V gene encodes CDR1 SQVTM and CDR2 ANQGSEA. This CDR3 is 14 amino acids long. The CDR3 DNA reads TGCAGCTTGGGGGGGACTAGCAGATACAATGAGCAGTTCTTC. Translating gives CSLGGTSRYNEQFF.

A word on this clonotype: A clone one base away is much larger, so this may be a read error. The rearrangement joins TRBV7-2 to TRBJ2-7; a weak D match, TRBD1 (5 bases). Germline lookup yields CDR1 SGHTA and CDR2 FQGNSA. V was pared by 5 bases and J by 3 bases, with 14 bases between. The CDR3 length is 14 residues. The CDR3 loop is CASSLVDTFYEQYF. The CDR3 coding sequence is TGTGCCAGCAGCCTGGTGGACACCTTCTACGAGCAGTACTTC.

This clonotype has only a few counts. This chain uses TRBV29-1 with TRBJ2-5; 10 positions agree with TRBD1. The V gene end was trimmed by 5 bases and the J gene end by 4 bases; junction bases not matched to a gene: 7. Germline-derived CDR1 and CDR2 are SQVTM and ANQGSEA. The CDR3 length is 14 residues. The CDR3 reads CSVQGTGEGETQYF. In DNA form, the CDR3 reads TGCAGCGTTCAAGGGACAGGGGAAGGAGAGACCCAGTACTTC.

V usage is TRBV6-2 or TRBV6-3 and J usage is TRBJ2-7; no clear D gene. The CDR3 runs 11 residues. In germline, CDR1 is MNHEY, CDR2 SVGEGT. Trimming removed 7 bases from V and 6 bases from J, with 10 bases in between. CDR3 DNA: TGTGCCAGCACCCCGGGTGCCGAGCAGTACTTC. It codes for CASTPGAEQYF.

This clonotype was detected many times. The chain uses TRBV29-1 and TRBJ2-7; D unresolved. From germline, CDR1 is SQVTM and CDR2 ANQGSEA. CDR3 length: 12 residues. The V end lost 6 bases, the J end lost 2 bases, and 11 bases lay between the germline ends. The CDR3 is CSVTDGTYEQYF. DNA for the CDR3: TGCAGCGTGACGGACGGAACCTACGAGCAGTACTTC.

This clonotype was detected many times. The chain recombines TRBV28 with TRBJ2-7, with D possibly TRBD2 on 6 matching bases. Trimming pared 9 bases from V and 0 bases from J, leaving 15 bases between. Germline CDR1 reads MDHEN; CDR2 reads SYDVKM. This CDR3 contains 14 residues. Written as DNA, the CDR3 is TGTGCCAGTCTTGCCCCGGGGGACTCCTACGAGCAGTACTTC. This sequence encodes CASLAPGDSYEQYF.

This clonotype was picked up many times. The chain carries TRBV28 and TRBJ2-1, with a possible D match to TRBD2 (6 bases). The V end was cut by 4 bases, the J end by 0 bases, with 13 bases between. CDR3 length equals 16 residues. CDR1 and CDR2 from the germline V gene are MDHEN and SYDVKM. CDR3 loop: CASSSLAPSSYNEQFF. In DNA form, the CDR3 reads TGTGCCAGCAGTTCCCTAGCGCCGAGCTCCTACAATGAGCAGTTCTTC.

To note about this clonotype: One end of the junction fails to match germline, which may point to a read error. The V gene is TRBV7-9, the J gene TRBJ2-2; 8 bases are a match to TRBD1. Per the germline V gene, CDR1 is SEHNR and CDR2 is FQNEAQ (reference sequence). CDR3 length: 15 amino acids. This CDR3 is CASSTGTGGTGELLF. DNA of the CDR3: TGTGCCAGCAGTACCGGGACAGGAGGCACCGGGGAGCTGCTTTTT.

This clonotype was recorded only once. A junction boundary mismatches the germline segment, possibly from a read error. The rearrangement joins TRBV7-3 to TRBJ2-1; TRBD2 agrees at 7 bases. The CDR3 runs to 17 residues. CDR1 is SGHTA, CDR2 FQGTGA, per germline. The CDR3, as DNA: TGTGCCAGCAGCTCTCTGACTAGCCAAAATGACTACAATGAGCAGCTCTTC. It specifies CASSSLTSQNDYNEQLF. The full variable domain, completed using reference TRBV7-3 and TRBJ2-1, is GAGVSQTPSNKVTEKGKYVELRCDPISGHTALYWYRQSLGQGPEFLIYFQGTGAADDSGLPNDRFFAVRPEGSVSTLKIQRTERGDSAVYLCASSSLTSQNDYNEQLFGPGTRLTVL.

A note on this clonotype: A much larger clone differs from this one at a single base, so this may be a read error. The J gene is TRBJ1-1, the V gene TRBV5-1, with TRBD1 matching over 9 bases. The CDR3 length is 14 residues. J was trimmed by 2 bases and V by 4 bases; bases with no gene match: 3. Germline V CDR1 and CDR2: SGHRS, YFSETQ. This CDR3 reads CASSLDRGNTEAFF. The CDR3 DNA is TGCGCCAGCAGCCTGGACAGGGGAAACACTGAAGCTTTCTTT. The full variable domain, rest sourced from reference TRBV5-1 and TRBJ1-1, is KAGVTQTPRYLIKTRGQQVTLSCSPISGHRSVSWYQQTPGQGLQFLFEYFSETQRNKGNFPGRFSGRQFSNSRSEMNVSTLELGDSALYLCASSLDRGNTEAFFGQGTRLTVV.

This clonotype showed up many times. The chain uses TRBV10-2 and TRBJ2-6; 9 bases are shared with TRBD1. The CDR3 is 16 residues long. The germline V gene has CDR1 WSHSY and CDR2 SAAADI. V lost 5 bases, J lost 4 bases, and 6 bases stayed unmatched. The CDR3 reads CASSLQGAPGANVLTF. The DNA of the CDR3 is TGCGCCAGCAGTCTACAGGGGGCGCCAGGGGCCAACGTCCTGACTTTC.

The chain links TRBV7-2 to TRBJ2-5; 9 positions agree with TRBD2. This CDR3 has 15 residues. Per the germline V gene, CDR1 is SGHTA and CDR2 is FQGNSA. Trimming cost V 5 bases and J 5 bases; bases outside gene matches: 9. The CDR3 reads CTSSQGGRAGETQYF. CDR3 nucleotides: TGTACCAGCAGCCAGGGCGGGAGGGCCGGGGAGACCCAGTACTTC.

This clonotype appeared a few times. This chain links TRBV6-1 with TRBJ2-5; no definite D call. The CDR3 loop spans 14 amino acids. CDR1 and CDR2 from the germline V gene are MNHNS and SASEGT. Trimming shortened V by 1 base and J by 0 bases, and 6 bases separated the two germline ends. CDR3 sequence reads: CASSEGVYQETQYF. CDR3 sequence (DNA): TGTGCCAGCAGTGAAGGGGTGTACCAAGAGACCCAGTACTTC.

The V call is TRBV12-3 or TRBV12-4, the J call TRBJ2-1; TRBD2 might be the D (5 bases). Trimming pared 7 bases from V and 5 bases from J, leaving 21 bases between. The CDR3 extends over 16 amino acids. The CDR3 loop is CASMWMGFSDDNEQFF. DNA of the CDR3: TGTGCCAGCATGTGGATGGGATTTAGCGACGACAATGAGCAGTTCTTC.

This clonotype was found many times. V gene TRBV6-2 or TRBV6-3 combines with J gene TRBJ1-1; 8 positions match TRBD1. Trimming took 6 bases from V and 4 from J; bases not matched to a gene: 7. Germline lookup yields CDR1 MNHEY and CDR2 SVGEGT. The CDR3 consists of 14 residues. The CDR3 sequence: CASRIDRGGTEAFF. DNA for the CDR3: TGTGCCAGCAGAATCGACAGGGGAGGCACTGAAGCTTTCTTT.

This clonotype has ten or more counts. The chain is built from TRBV7-2 and TRBJ2-7; 7 bases fit TRBD2. The CDR3 totals 14 residues. The junction had 6 bases not matched to a gene; V was cut back by 3 bases and J by 4 bases. Germline V lookup: CDR1 SGHTA, CDR2 FQGNSA. Here the CDR3 reads CASSLGGGLYEQYF. CDR3 DNA: TGTGCCAGCAGCTTGGGGGGAGGGCTTTACGAGCAGTACTTC.

This clonotype is termed medium-sized. This chain joins TRBV2 and TRBJ1-5; 7 bases are shared with TRBD1. Trimming cost V 5 bases and J 1 base; bases outside gene matches: 8. This CDR3 spans 16 amino acids. Germline CDR1 and CDR2: SNHLY and FYNNEI. The CDR3 DNA reads as TGTGCCAGCAGTCAACGACAGGGTTTGAGCAATCAGCCCCAGCATTTT. Protein: CASSQRQGLSNQPQHF.

This clonotype appeared a few times. This chain connects TRBV29-1 to TRBJ2-1; D gene ambiguous. This CDR3 is 12 amino acids long. Germline-derived CDR1 and CDR2 are SQVTM and ANQGSEA. Trimming removed 5 bases at V and 9 bases at J, with 14 bases between. DNA of the CDR3: TGCAGCGTTATCGCGCACGGCATTGAGCAGTTCTTC. Translating it yields CSVIAHGIEQFF.

This clonotype was found many times. The chain employs TRBV24-1 and TRBJ2-1; no firm D call. Trimming left V 5 bases short and J 4 bases short, with 8 bases between. This CDR3 has 13 amino acids. Germline lookup yields CDR1 KGHDR and CDR2 SFDVKD. As DNA, the CDR3 is TGTGCCACCAGTGTTGGTAGTTACAATGAGCAGTTCTTC. Amino acid sequence: CATSVGSYNEQFF.